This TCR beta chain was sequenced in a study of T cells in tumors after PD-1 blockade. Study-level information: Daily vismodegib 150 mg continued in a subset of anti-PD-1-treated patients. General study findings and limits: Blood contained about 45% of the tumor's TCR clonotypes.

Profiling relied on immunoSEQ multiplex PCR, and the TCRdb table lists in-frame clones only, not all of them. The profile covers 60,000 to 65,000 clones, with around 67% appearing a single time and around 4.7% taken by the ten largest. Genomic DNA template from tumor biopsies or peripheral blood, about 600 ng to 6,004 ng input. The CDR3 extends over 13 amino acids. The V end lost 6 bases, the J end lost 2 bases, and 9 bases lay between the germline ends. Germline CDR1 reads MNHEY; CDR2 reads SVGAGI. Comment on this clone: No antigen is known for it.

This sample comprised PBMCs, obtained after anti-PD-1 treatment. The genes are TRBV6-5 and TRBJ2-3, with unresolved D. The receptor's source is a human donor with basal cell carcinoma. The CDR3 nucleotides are TGTGCCAGCAGGGCCCCCTACACAGATACGCAGTATTTT. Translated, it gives CASRAPYTDTQYF.